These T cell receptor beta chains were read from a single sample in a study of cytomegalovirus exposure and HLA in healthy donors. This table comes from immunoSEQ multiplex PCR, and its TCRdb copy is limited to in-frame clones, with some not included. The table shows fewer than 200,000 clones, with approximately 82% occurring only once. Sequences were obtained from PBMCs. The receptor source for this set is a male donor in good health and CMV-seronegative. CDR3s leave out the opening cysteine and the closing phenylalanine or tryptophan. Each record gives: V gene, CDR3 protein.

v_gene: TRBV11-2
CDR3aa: ASSPIDRVDYGYT

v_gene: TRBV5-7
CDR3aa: ASSLGGVAF

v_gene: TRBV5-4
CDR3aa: ASSPELGGAGEQY

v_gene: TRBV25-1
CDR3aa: ASSAQGTNEKLF

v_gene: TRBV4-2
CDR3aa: ASSRLSIPGQTLETQY

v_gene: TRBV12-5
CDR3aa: ASGSPTGGYSGANVLT

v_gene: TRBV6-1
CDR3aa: ASSEYPTGMVTGELF

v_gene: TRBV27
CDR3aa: ASSLQRGNTEAF

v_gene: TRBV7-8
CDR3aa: ASSSLSGRADNEQF

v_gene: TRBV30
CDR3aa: AWSVLAGSYEQY

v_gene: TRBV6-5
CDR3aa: ASSYSQRGRYEQY